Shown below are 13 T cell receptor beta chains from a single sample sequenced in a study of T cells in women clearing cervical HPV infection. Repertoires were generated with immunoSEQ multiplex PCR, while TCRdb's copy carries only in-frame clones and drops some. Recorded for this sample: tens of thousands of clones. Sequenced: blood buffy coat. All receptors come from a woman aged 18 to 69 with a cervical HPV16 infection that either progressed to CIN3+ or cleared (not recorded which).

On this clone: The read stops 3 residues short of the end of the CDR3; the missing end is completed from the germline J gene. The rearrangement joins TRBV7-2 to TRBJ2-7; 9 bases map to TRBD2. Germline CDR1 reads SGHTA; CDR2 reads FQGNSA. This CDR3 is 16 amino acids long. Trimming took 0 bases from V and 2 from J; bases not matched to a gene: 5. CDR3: CASSLAIQRGAYEQYF. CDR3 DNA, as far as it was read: TGTGCCAGCAGCTTAGCGATCCAGCGGGGGGCCTACGAG.

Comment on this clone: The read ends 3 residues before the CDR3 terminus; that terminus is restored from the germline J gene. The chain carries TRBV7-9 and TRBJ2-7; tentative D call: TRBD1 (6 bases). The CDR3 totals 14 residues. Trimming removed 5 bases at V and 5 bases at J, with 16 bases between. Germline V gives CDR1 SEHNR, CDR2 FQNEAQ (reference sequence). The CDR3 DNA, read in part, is TGTGCCAGCAGCCCCCTGAGTCAGGGGAACGAG. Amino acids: CASSPLSQGNE. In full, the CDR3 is CASSPLSQGNEQYF. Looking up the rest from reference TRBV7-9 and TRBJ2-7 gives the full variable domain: DTGVSQNPRHKITKRGQNVTFRCDPISEHNRLYWYRQTLGQGPEFLTYFQNEAQLEKSRLLSDRFSAERPKGSFSTLEIQRTEQGDSAMYLCASSPLSQGNEQYFGPGTRLTVT.

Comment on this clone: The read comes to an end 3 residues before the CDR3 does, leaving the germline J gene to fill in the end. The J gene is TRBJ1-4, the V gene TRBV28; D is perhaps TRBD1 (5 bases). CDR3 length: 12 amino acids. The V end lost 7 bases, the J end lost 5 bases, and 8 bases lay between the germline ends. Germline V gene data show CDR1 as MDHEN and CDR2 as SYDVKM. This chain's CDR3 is CASTEGNEKLFF. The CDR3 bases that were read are TGTGCCAGCACCGAGGGGAATGAAAAA.

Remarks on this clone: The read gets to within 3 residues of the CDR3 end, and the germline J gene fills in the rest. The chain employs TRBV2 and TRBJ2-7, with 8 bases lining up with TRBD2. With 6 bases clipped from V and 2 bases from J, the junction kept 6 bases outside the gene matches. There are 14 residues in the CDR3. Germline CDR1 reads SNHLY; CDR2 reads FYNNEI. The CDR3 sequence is CASRVLAGTYEQYF. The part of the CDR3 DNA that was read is TGTGCCAGCAGGGTCCTAGCGGGTACCTACGAG.

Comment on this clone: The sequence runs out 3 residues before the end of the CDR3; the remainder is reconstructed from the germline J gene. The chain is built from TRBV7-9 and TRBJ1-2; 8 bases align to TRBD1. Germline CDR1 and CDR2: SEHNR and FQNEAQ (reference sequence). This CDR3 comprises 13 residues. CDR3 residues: CASSAQGGVGYTF. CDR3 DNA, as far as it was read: TGTGCCAGCAGCGCACAGGGGGGTGTCGGC.

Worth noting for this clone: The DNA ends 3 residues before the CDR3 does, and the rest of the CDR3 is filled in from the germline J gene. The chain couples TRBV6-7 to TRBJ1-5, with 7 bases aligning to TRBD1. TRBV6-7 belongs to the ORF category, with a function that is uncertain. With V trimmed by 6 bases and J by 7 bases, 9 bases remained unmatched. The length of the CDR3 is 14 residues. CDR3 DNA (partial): TGTGCCAGCAGGGAGCCAGGGGGGCGGCAGCCC. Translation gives CASREPGGRQP. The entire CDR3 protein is CASREPGGRQPQHF.

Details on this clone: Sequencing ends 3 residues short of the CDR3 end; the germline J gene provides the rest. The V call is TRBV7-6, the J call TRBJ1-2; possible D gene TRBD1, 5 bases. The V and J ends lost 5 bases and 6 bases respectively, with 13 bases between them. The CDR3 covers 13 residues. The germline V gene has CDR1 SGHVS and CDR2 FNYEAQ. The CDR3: CASSNGGLNGYTF. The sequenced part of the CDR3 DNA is TGTGCCAGCAGCAACGGGGGGTTGAATGGC. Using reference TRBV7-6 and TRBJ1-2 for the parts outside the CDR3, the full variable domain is GAGVSQSPRYKVTKRGQDVALRCDPISGHVSLYWYRQALGQGPEFLTYFNYEAQQDKSGLPNDRFSAERPEGSISTLTIQRTEQRDSAMYRCASSNGGLNGYTFGSGTRLTVV.

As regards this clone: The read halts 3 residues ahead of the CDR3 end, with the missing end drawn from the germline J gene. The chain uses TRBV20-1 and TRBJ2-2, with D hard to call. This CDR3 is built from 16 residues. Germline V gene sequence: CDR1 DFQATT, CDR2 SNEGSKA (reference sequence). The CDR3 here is CSARDVARSNNSPLFF. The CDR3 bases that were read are TGCAGTGCTAGAGACGTCGCGCGGTCCAATAATTCACCG.

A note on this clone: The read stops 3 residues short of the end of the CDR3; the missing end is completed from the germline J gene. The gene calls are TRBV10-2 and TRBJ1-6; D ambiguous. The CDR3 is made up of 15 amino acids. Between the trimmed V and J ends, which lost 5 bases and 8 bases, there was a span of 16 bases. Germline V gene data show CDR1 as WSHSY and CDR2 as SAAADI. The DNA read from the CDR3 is TGCGCCAGCAGTTTGTTTCCTCAAACGGATTCACCC. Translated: CASSLFPQTDSP. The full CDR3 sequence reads CASSLFPQTDSPLHF.

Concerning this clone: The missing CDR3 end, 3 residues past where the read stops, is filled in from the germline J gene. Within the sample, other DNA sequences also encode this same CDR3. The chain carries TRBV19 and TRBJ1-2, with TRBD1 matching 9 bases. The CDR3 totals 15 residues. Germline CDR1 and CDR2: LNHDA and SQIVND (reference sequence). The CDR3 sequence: CASSIGRDRDRGYTF. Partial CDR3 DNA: TGTGCCAGTAGTATAGGTAGGGACAGGGATCGTGGT. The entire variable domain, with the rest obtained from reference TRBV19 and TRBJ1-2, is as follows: DGGITQSPKYLFRKEGQNVTLSCEQNLNHDAMYWYRQDPGQGLRLIYYSQIVNDFQKGDIAEGYSVSREKKESFPLTVTSAQKNPTAFYLCASSIGRDRDRGYTFGSGTRLTVV.

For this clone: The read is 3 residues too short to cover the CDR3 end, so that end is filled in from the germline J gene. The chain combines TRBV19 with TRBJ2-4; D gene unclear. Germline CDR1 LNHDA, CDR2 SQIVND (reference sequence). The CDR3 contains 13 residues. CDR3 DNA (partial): TGTGCCAGTACCTTCTTTGACTCCTATGGT. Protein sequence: CASTFFDSYG. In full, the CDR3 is CASTFFDSYGQYF. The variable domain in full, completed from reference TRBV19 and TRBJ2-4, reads DGGITQSPKYLFRKEGQNVTLSCEQNLNHDAMYWYRQDPGQGLRLIYYSQIVNDFQKGDIAEGYSVSREKKESFPLTVTSAQKNPTAFYLCASTFFDSYGQYFGAGTRLSVL.

Incomplete CDR3 DNA: TGTGCCAGCGGGGTGGAGGGGTATGGC. It codes for CASGVEGYG. The full-length CDR3 reads as CASGVEGYGYTF. The chain recombines TRBV12-3 or TRBV12-4 with TRBJ1-2, with D possibly being TRBD1 (5 bases). The read ends 3 residues before the CDR3 terminus; that terminus is restored from the germline J gene. CDR3 size: 12 residues. The V end was cut by 8 bases, the J end by 5 bases, with 12 bases between.

The CDR3 loop reads CASSPEGQNRDSPLFF. CDR3 DNA (partial): TGTGCCAGTAGTCCCGAGGGACAAAACCGGGATTCACCG. The chain employs TRBV19 and TRBJ2-2; weak D call: TRBD1 (6 bases). The read ends 3 residues before the CDR3 terminus; that terminus is restored from the germline J gene. The CDR3 consists of 16 residues. Germline CDR1 LNHDA, CDR2 SQIVND (reference sequence). The whole variable domain, remainder taken from reference TRBV19 and TRBJ2-2, is DGGITQSPKYLFRKEGQNVTLSCEQNLNHDAMYWYRQDPGQGLRLIYYSQIVNDFQKGDIAEGYSVSREKKESFPLTVTSAQKNPTAFYLCASSPEGQNRDSPLFFGEGSRLTVL.